These T cell receptor beta chains were read from a single sample in a study of control samples from healthy donors and cancer patients. Profiling relied on immunoSEQ multiplex PCR, and the TCRdb table lists in-frame clones only, not all of them. The sample consists of under 450,000 clones, 80% to 95% of them appearing once. The sequenced sample consisted of PBMCs. The receptors come from a man aged 35 to 55 with head and neck cancer. Both conserved end residues are part of each CDR3. Fields, in order: V gene, clone size, J gene, CDR3 protein. Size tells how often a clone was seen (once, few, many) or the class of an expanded clone, and some rows leave it out.

TRBV6-2/TRBV6-3,-,TRBJ2-1,CASSYPTDWTGLSSYNEQFF
TRBV19,-,TRBJ2-7,CASSGASGRAVSEQYF
TRBV5-4,-,TRBJ2-7,CASSSRWGIADPTYEQYF
TRBV24-1,-,TRBJ2-2,CATSDVRDLNTGELFF
TRBV19,few,TRBJ1-6,CASRQGVGDSPLHF
TRBV6-5,few,TRBJ2-3,CASLVGKQHTDTQYF
TRBV4-3,-,TRBJ1-2,CASSQEWPEGYGYTF
TRBV20-1,-,TRBJ2-7,CSAGRYEQYF
TRBV27,-,TRBJ2-7,CASSGGDRSLYEQYF
TRBV20-1,-,TRBJ1-5,CSASRRSDQPQHF
TRBV2,-,TRBJ1-5,CASSVGFQGQPQHF
TRBV19,-,TRBJ1-2,CASSFKQGYGYTF
TRBV27,once,TRBJ1-6,CASSYRGPNSPLHF
TRBV6-5,-,TRBJ1-5,CASSPGAYSNQPQHF
TRBV3-1/TRBV3-2,-,TRBJ2-3,CASSPGRHTDTQYF
TRBV6-5,-,TRBJ2-3,CASRASTDTQYF
TRBV7-2,-,TRBJ1-1,CASSLTGVNTEAFF
TRBV28,-,TRBJ1-2,CASRDRGLPGYTF
TRBV28,-,TRBJ1-5,CASSLLLQSNQPQHF
TRBV28,-,TRBJ1-4,CASSLDGDPFF
TRBV24-1,-,TRBJ1-2,CATRWTANYGYTF
TRBV15,-,TRBJ2-1,CATSRGGTQNNEQFF
TRBV27,-,TRBJ1-5,CASSPRQLNQPQHF
TRBV2,once,TRBJ1-1,CASSGTANTEAFF
TRBV19,once,TRBJ2-2,CAWGGRWGLGELFF
TRBV12-3/TRBV12-4,-,TRBJ2-1,CASRMPYNEQFF
TRBV12-3/TRBV12-4,-,TRBJ1-1,CASSRHQAFF
TRBV30,-,TRBJ1-4,CAWSAGGQGAEKLFF
TRBV29-1,-,TRBJ2-1,CSVTTGTGIGNEQFF
TRBV12-3/TRBV12-4,-,TRBJ2-1,CASSRGNEQFF
TRBV15,once,TRBJ2-1,CATSREARPWGNEQFF
TRBV5-6,-,TRBJ2-7,CASSYDRRTYEQYF
TRBV29-1,-,TRBJ1-2,CSAWAGRTVGFGYTF
TRBV5-6,-,TRBJ1-1,CASSLSGLRVNTEAFF
TRBV9,-,TRBJ1-5,CASSVRSEGLISNQPQHF
TRBV10-3,-,TRBJ1-2,CAISEGQEGYTF
TRBV28,-,TRBJ1-4,CASMAQGREKLFF
TRBV9,once,TRBJ2-5,CASSDGPGQGVIETQYF
TRBV28,once,TRBJ2-1,CASSPRTSMHNEQFF
TRBV19,-,TRBJ1-1,CASKGQTNTEAFF
TRBV9,-,TRBJ1-2,CASSVGGRDGYTF